The 7 T cell receptor beta chains below all came from one sample that was sequenced in a study of T cells in Graves' hyperthyroidism and ophthalmopathy. The CDR3 regions of TCR beta were amplified from RNA transcripts. A set of HTBI primers served as the primers for a first-round RT-PCR of the TCR CDR3. TCRdb called the multiplex PCR reads again in MiXCR, with one record for every CDR3 protein. This repertoire shows about 560,000 distinct CDR3 sequences, 16% found once; its top ten account for approximately 18%. Sample: blood. All receptors come from a woman aged 18-35 years with Graves' hyperthyroidism.

The chain links TRBV11-2 to TRBJ1-6; 10 nucleotides line up with TRBD1. J gave up 11 bases and V 3 bases, and 13 bases lay outside the gene matches. Looked up from germline, CDR1 is SGHAT and CDR2 is FQNNGV. This CDR3 contains 17 residues. The CDR3 reads CASSFAGTGVLRAPLHF. For the CDR3, the DNA is TGTGCCAGCAGCTTCGCCGGGACAGGGGTCCTTCGGGCACCCCTCCACTTT.

V gene TRBV11-2 combines with J gene TRBJ2-1, with a tentative D call TRBD2 (5 bases). This CDR3 has 14 amino acids. Germline V gene data show CDR1 as SGHAT and CDR2 as FQNNGV. Trimming took off 3 bases at V and 8 bases at J, with 14 bases between the two ends. The DNA of the CDR3 is TGTGCCAGCAGCTTCTTCGGGAACTCCTATGAGCAGTTCTTC. As protein: CASSFFGNSYEQFF.

This clonotype was found many times. V is TRBV2 and J is TRBJ2-2; D is unclear. V lost 3 bases and J lost 6, with 8 bases in between. Germline-derived CDR1 and CDR2 are SNHLY and FYNNEI. The CDR3 is 13 amino acids. The CDR3 spells CASSESVSGELFF. In DNA form, the CDR3 reads TGTGCCAGCAGTGAGTCCGTTTCCGGGGAGCTGTTTTTT.

The genes are TRBV12-5 and TRBJ2-5, with TRBD1 matching 8 bases. Germline V gene sequence: CDR1 LGHNT, CDR2 FRNRAP. J gave up 2 bases and V 8 bases, and 7 bases lay outside the gene matches. The CDR3 spans 14 residues. The CDR3 DNA reads as TGTGCTAGTACATTGACAGGGGCGCAAGAGACCCAGTACTTC. Its translation is CASTLTGAQETQYF.

This clonotype has a handful of counts. V gene TRBV6-1 combines with J gene TRBJ2-5; 8 nucleotides align to TRBD1. CDR1 and CDR2 (germline): MNHNS, SASEGT. Trimming removed 6 bases from V and 1 base from J; junction bases left unmatched: 10. The CDR3 consists of 16 residues. The CDR3 DNA follows: TGTGCCAGCAGCCAATTAACCGGGACAGGCCAAGAGACCCAGTACTTC. Amino acids: CASSQLTGTGQETQYF.

This clonotype was counted only a few times. The chain employs TRBV7-3 and TRBJ2-3; D gene ambiguous. Per germline, CDR1 SGHTA and CDR2 FQGTGA. The CDR3 totals 15 residues. Trimming shortened V by 0 bases and J by 4 bases, and 11 bases separated the two germline ends. CDR3 residues: CASSLTSISSDTQYF. In nucleotides, the CDR3 is TGTGCCAGCAGCTTAACAAGCATTAGCTCAGATACGCAGTATTTT.

This clonotype was counted only a few times. This chain joins TRBV9 and TRBJ2-2, with D maybe TRBD1 (6 bases). Trimming removed 3 bases at V and 3 bases at J, with 15 bases between. Germline CDR1 is SGDLS and CDR2 is YYNGEE. The CDR3 consists of 16 residues. The CDR3 protein is CASSGLPGTHTGELFF. The CDR3 DNA reads TGTGCCAGCAGCGGACTGCCCGGGACACACACCGGGGAGCTGTTTTTT.